This TCR beta chain was observed in a study of T cells in lung cancer brain metastases (dated by TCRdb to 2017 to 2018). About the investigation overall: Of the roughly 22 patients, seventeen had a history of tobacco use, with a median of 40 pack-years. The median age of the patients at first diagnosis was around 54 years, and the group included several males and 11 females. The average DNA integrity number was more than 3 in both primary and metastatic specimens, and the two sites did not differ significantly. Median interval between primary and brain metastasis specimen acquisition was around 350 days. The cohort included roughly 20 patients who provided 40 or so specimens, with each patient contributing one primary lung lesion and one brain metastasis. In this study, the TCR beta CDR3 repertoires of fully resected primary non-small cell lung cancers were compared with those of paired brain metastases. Of the approximately 20 patients, more than 15 received no interval therapy between resection of the primary and resection of the metastasis. Overall study outcomes, separate from this receptor: The ten most abundant clones made up a significantly larger repertoire fraction in brain metastases than primaries, suggesting clonal expansion. Retrieval of the complete infiltrating T cell repertoire may have been prevented by DNA fragmentation in FFPE samples. Most clones were specific to a single lesion, and overlap between paired lesions was limited (mean Morisita index roughly 0.25). Brain metastases had significantly fewer unique productive clones than paired primaries (median approximately 1,500 versus 4,500). The study could not control for the effects of preoperative corticosteroids on T cell infiltration in brain metastases.

Between roughly 2 and 5 ug genomic DNA was input per sample, and equal DNA input was given to paired samples. TCR beta libraries were constructed in two PCR steps with the immunoSEQ hsTCRbeta Kit, which uses multiplexed V and J gene primers. The pooled libraries, together with positive and negative controls, were sequenced on an Illumina MiSeq running a 100-cycle paired-end protocol. The study's processing was this. The immunoSEQ vendor processed the raw data into normalized, annotated TCR beta repertoire reports. Richness was defined as unique clones by nucleotide sequence, with iChao1 and Efron-Thisted estimators extrapolating total richness. Paired lesions were characterized and compared using Pielou's evenness, Simpson's index, top-ten clone proportional abundance, and the Morisita overlap index. TCRdb provides this immuneACCESS table in a form limited to in-frame rearrangements. Some clones are lacking; in checked studies, under half of them reflect an unresolved V gene, and why the rest are absent is not known. V and J calls and clone size follow that table, whereas D and trimming were derived from the DNA. Counted in this sample were 5,000 to 7,000 clones; more than 85% of them appeared once. About 4% of the sample comes from the top ten.

The germline V end is reduced by 3 bases and the J end by 6 bases; junction bases left unmatched: 8. The CDR3 holds 16 amino acids from the cysteine to the phenylalanine. Left in the record is the CDR3 DNA by itself, 48 bases read in frame from the first base. The CDR1 and CDR2 encoded by the germline V gene are SGHRS and YFSETQ. As regards this clone: Its antigen specificity is not known. No much larger clone exists at a distance of one base, and base qualities are not known.

Patients had resection for either synchronous oligometastatic disease or delayed recurrence of a solitary brain metastasis. Patients with a history of multiple malignancies were excluded so that cancers other than NSCLC would not be included. Tumor areas were macrodissected from roughly five deparaffinized 10 um unstained sections, using marked H&E slides as a guide. All specimens were fixed in formalin and embedded in paraffin (FFPE). The AllPrep DNA/RNA FFPE Kit was used to extract genomic DNA. The origin of this receptor is a man in his 70s with non-small cell lung cancer. Sequenced input: tumor tissue from the primary lung tumor. In the paper's terms, the cell subset or site label means: primary lung cancer lesion. The sequence links TRBV5-1 to TRBJ2-1, and 11 bases in between align with TRBD2. The CDR3 corresponds to CASSSDPLAGVNEQFF. The nucleotide sequence is TGCGCCAGCAGCTCCGACCCACTAGCGGGGGTCAATGAGCAGTTCTTC.